This T cell receptor (beta chain) was retrieved from a study of blood T cell repertoires in COVID-19. Background on the study: There were acute and convalescent COVID-19 samples, and they came from the United States, Italy and Spain. PBMCs, B-cell-depleted T cells, or T cells were the source of the cDNA or gDNA that made up the material.

In the original analysis: Reference gene primer amplification yielded estimated nucleated cell counts. TCRdb's copy holds only in-frame clones and misses some; the assay was immunoSEQ multiplex PCR. V and J calls and clone size are those listed in that table; D and trimming were worked out from the DNA. The sample carries 190,000 or so clones, 85% to 90% recorded once. The J segment lost 8 bases and the V segment lost 5 bases, leaving 7 bases of the junction unmatched. Germline CDR1 is SGHTA and CDR2 is FQGTGA. The CDR3 has 15 amino acids. The chain is built from TRBV7-3 and TRBJ2-1, with TRBD2 identical over 12 bases. This receptor was obtained from a man between 35 and 55 years old with active or convalescent COVID-19. The sample comprised peripheral blood. DNA of the CDR3: TGTGCCAGCAGCATGACTAGCGGGGGCGTCGATGAGCAGTTCTTC. Translation: CASSMTSGGVDEQFF. Full variable domain (rest looked up from reference TRBV7-3 and TRBJ2-1): GAGVSQTPSNKVTEKGKYVELRCDPISGHTALYWYRQSLGQGPEFLIYFQGTGAADDSGLPNDRFFAVRPEGSVSTLKIQRTERGDSAVYLCASSMTSGGVDEQFFGPGTRLTVL.